This T cell receptor beta chain is from a study of blood T cell repertoires in COVID-19 (dated by TCRdb to about 2020). Notes on the research overall: Samples covering the acute and convalescent phases of COVID-19 were provided by collaborators in the United States, Italy and Spain. The repertoires were made available in a free public database intended to serve as a resource for research on the immune response to SARS-CoV-2. The samples were drawn from two sources: the first 160 participants of the ongoing ImmuneRACE study, and 1,200 or so subjects contributed by 6 global collaborators. Where available, HLA class I and class II types were obtained from metadata supplied by the sample provider rather than from assay-based typing. Deeply sampled blood TCRbeta repertoires from subjects exposed to, actively infected with, or recovered from COVID-19 were included in the dataset. The sample metadata nearly always contained a de-identified subject ID, COVID-19 status, age in years and sex. The material from the prospective study consisted of cDNA or gDNA derived from T cells, B-cell-depleted T cells, or PBMCs. Broad study findings and their caveats: The amount of clinical and demographic metadata varied by source and participant and was provided uncurated.

TCRbeta CDR3 regions were amplified from genomic DNA using the immunoSEQ Assay, a bias-controlled multiplex PCR. The study's processing was this. Within the assay, amplification of reference gene primers was used to estimate how many nucleated cells each sample contained. To quantify the absolute abundance of each unique TCRbeta CDR3 rearrangement, sequence reads were collapsed and filtered. Productive Simpson clonality was computed per sample as the square root of Simpson's diversity index over productive rearrangements. TCRdb took this table from immuneACCESS and kept in-frame rearrangements with V and J called. Such tables lack part of the clones; where checked against another copy, unresolved V genes explain under half of the gap, and the rest is unexplained. The DNA gave D and trimming, while V, J and clone size come from that table. The sample profile shows about 300,000 clones; approximately 91% of them were found once. The ten largest clones take up about 5% of the sample.

In the case of this clone: The antigen it binds to is not known. Base qualities are missing; no much larger clone stands one base away.

Looking up the germline V gene yields CDR1 MDHEN and CDR2 SYDVKM. Trimming takes 1 base from V and 1 base from J, and the germline ends sit 10 bases apart. From the cysteine up to the phenylalanine, the CDR3 has a length of 15 residues. Just CDR3 DNA is preserved here, 45 bases in frame from base 1. Participants in the prospective study were enrolled through a virtual design, were aged about 18 to 100 years, and lived in 24 United States geographic areas. Cohort assignment in the prospective study relied on participant-reported clinical history from a screening survey and a study questionnaire. Recovered participants in ImmuneRACE Cohort 3 were defined by two consecutive negative NP/OP PCR tests, clearance by a healthcare professional, or resolution of symptoms. Mobile phlebotomists in the prospective study collected whole blood, serum and a nasopharyngeal or oropharyngeal swab from every participant. Over a roughly 2-month period, participants in the prospective study had the option of providing additional blood draws and questionnaires. Prospective study blood samples were shipped either frozen or at room temperature before DNA extraction.

Sequenced input: PBMCs or T cells enriched from blood (not recorded which). The TCR sequence derives from a man in his fifties or sixties who had recovered from COVID-19. The chain is made from TRBV28 and TRBJ1-2; the D gene cannot be resolved reliably. The DNA sequence is given as TGTGCCAGCAGTTTATCCAAACAGCTTAACTATGGCTACACCTTC. Its amino acids are CASSLSKQLNYGYTF.